This T cell receptor beta chain was profiled in a study of T cell repertoires in cytomegalovirus infection. Study-level information: Carrying CMV and the relevant HLA type showed in public TCR beta signatures. Study-level findings and limits: In two of eight donors, the top clonotype was HLA-C-restricted CMV-specific. Adding up the frequency of public TCR beta families identified people who carried CMV plus the relevant HLA.

CDR1 and CDR2 (germline): LNHDA, SQIVND (reference sequence). The CDR3 runs to 11 residues. With 11 bases removed from V and 7 bases from J, the gap between germline ends came to 14 bases. This clonotype was seen a handful of times. What it binds is not known. A single record per CDR3 protein comes from TCRdb applying MiXCR to the reads. The sample has roughly 720,000 distinct CDR3 sequences, 35% seen once. Sequenced sample: PBMCs. The source is a human donor in good health (CMV status not recorded). Some clones in this sample may be carry-over from other donors' samples. This chain uses TRBV19 with TRBJ1-1; D is unresolved. The CDR3 loop reads CAGSGEGEAFF. CDR3 in DNA: TGTGCCGGGAGCGGGGAGGGTGAAGCTTTCTTT.